Included here is one TCR beta chain sequence, with context. Its specificity is not known. Profiled with immunoSEQ multiplex PCR; TCRdb holds only in-frame clones, not every one. The sample shows about 92,000 clones, around 77% of them seen only once. This entry comes from a study of cytotoxic CD8 clonotypes in ibrutinib-treated CLL. General study results and limits: At the start, clonality exceeded age-matched healthy donors and followed circulating CD8+ T-cell counts.

The CDR3 sequence is 15 residues long. Germline values: CDR1 SGHNT, CDR2 YENEEA. J gave up 6 bases and V 1 base, and 3 bases lay outside the gene matches. This material consisted of PBMCs, taken after 24 months of ibrutinib treatment. The TCR comes from a human donor with chronic lymphocytic leukemia. This chain links TRBV11-3 with TRBJ2-1, with TRBD2 identical over 10 bases. The DNA of the CDR3 is TGTGCCAGCAGCTTAGCGGCTAGCGGGAGCAATGAGCAGTTCTTC. It is translated as CASSLAASGSNEQFF.